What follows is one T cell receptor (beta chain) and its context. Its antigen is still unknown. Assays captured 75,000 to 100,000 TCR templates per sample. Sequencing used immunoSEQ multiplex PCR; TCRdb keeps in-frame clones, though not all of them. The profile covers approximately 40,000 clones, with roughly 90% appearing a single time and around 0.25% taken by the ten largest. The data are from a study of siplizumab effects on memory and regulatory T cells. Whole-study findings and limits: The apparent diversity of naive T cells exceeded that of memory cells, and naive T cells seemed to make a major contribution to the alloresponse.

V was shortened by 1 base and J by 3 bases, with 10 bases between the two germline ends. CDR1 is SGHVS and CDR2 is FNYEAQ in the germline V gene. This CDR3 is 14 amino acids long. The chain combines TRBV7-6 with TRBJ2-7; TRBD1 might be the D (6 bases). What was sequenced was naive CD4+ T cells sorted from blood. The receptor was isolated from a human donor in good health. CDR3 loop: CASSLGTADYEQYF. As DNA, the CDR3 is TGTGCCAGCAGCTTAGGGACAGCAGACTACGAGCAGTACTTC.